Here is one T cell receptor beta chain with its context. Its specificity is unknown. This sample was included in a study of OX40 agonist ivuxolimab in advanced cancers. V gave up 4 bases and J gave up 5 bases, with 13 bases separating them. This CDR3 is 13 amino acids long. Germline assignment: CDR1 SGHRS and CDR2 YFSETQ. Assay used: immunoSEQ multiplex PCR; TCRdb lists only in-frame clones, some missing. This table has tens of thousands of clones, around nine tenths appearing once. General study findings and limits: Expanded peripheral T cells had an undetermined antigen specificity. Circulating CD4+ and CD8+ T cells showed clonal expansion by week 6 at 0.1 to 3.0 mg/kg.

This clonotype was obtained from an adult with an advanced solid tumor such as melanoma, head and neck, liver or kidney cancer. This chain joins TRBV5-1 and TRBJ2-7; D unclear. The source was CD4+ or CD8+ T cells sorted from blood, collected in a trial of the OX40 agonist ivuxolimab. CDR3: CASSDPPTHEQYF. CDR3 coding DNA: TGCGCCAGCAGCGACCCGCCGACCCACGAGCAGTACTTC.